A single sample is the source of the 16 T cell receptor beta chains below, sequenced in a study of blood T cell repertoires in COVID-19. TCRdb's table, derived via immunoSEQ multiplex PCR, lists solely in-frame clones and lacks some. Found here are 80,000 or so clones, about 82% of them singletons; the top ten hold roughly 9.6%. Sequencing was done on a sample of peripheral blood. The receptor source for this set is a man over 45 with COVID-19, enrolled during active disease.

The chain couples TRBV29-1 to TRBJ1-1; 9 bases match TRBD1. J was trimmed by 0 bases and V by 7 bases; bases with no gene match: 15. From germline, CDR1 is SQVTM and CDR2 ANQGSEA. There are 17 residues in the CDR3. CDR3 amino acids: CSAGDRDRVVVNTEAFF. The CDR3 region has the DNA TGCAGCGCCGGGGACCGGGACAGGGTGGTGGTGAACACTGAAGCTTTCTTT. Full variable domain (rest looked up from reference TRBV29-1 and TRBJ1-1): SAVISQKPSRDICQRGTSLTIQCQVDSQVTMMFWYRQQPGQSLTLIATANQGSEATYESGFVIDKFPISRPNLTFSTLTVSNMSPEDSSIYLCSAGDRDRVVVNTEAFFGQGTRLTVV.

The V call is TRBV19, the J call TRBJ2-7; TRBD2 agrees at 11 bases. V shed 6 bases, J shed 2 bases, and the junction held 6 bases outside the gene matches. The length of the CDR3 is 15 residues. The germline gives CDR1 LNHDA, CDR2 SQIVND (reference sequence). CDR3 DNA sequence: TGTGCCAGTAGCTATAGCGGGAGGGCCCCCTACGAGCAGTACTTC. This translates into CASSYSGRAPYEQYF.

This clone was observed once. One junction end does not reproduce the germline sequence, and a read error may be involved. The chain joins TRBV6-5 to TRBJ1-4, with 7 bases lining up with TRBD1. Germline V CDR1 and CDR2: MNHEY, SVGAGI. The CDR3 is made up of 14 amino acids. The CDR3 coding sequence is TGTGCCAGCACTTACAGCAGGGGGTATGAAAAACTGTTTTTT. It specifies CASTYSRGYEKLFF.

The chain has TRBV4-2 and TRBJ1-3; unclear D gene. Germline V gene data show CDR1 as LGHNA and CDR2 as YNFKEQ. V lost 0 bases, J lost 0 bases, and 3 bases lay in between. The CDR3 has 14 amino acids. CDR3: CASSQDSSGNTIYF. The CDR3 DNA reads as TGTGCCAGCAGCCAAGACAGCTCTGGAAACACCATATATTTT.

This chain joins TRBV3-1 (or the pseudogene TRBV3-2) and TRBJ2-1; TRBD2 matches at 9 bases. The CDR3 has 14 amino acids. Germline-derived CDR1 and CDR2 are LGHDT and YNNKEL (reference sequence). The trim removed 5 bases at V and 9 bases at J, leaving 8 bases unmatched. CDR3 region: CASSGTGTSSEQFF. In nucleotides, the CDR3 is TGTGCCAGCAGCGGAACCGGGACTAGCAGTGAGCAGTTCTTC.

The chain is built from TRBV27 and TRBJ2-7; D not resolved. Germline CDR1 MNHEY, CDR2 SMNVEV (reference sequence). V lost 0 bases and J lost 2, with 14 bases in between. The CDR3 covers 16 residues. In DNA form, the CDR3 reads TGTGCCAGCAGTTTATCTGACACCGACCTTCCCTACGAGCAGTACTTC. Translated: CASSLSDTDLPYEQYF.

The CDR3 loop reads CASSTGREVNEQFF. CDR3 DNA sequence: TGCGCCAGCAGCACCGGGCGGGAGGTCAATGAGCAGTTCTTC. This chain links TRBV5-1 with TRBJ2-1, with 8 bases that match TRBD2. Trimming cost V 4 bases and J 6 bases; bases outside gene matches: 6. There are 14 residues in the CDR3. Per the germline V gene, CDR1 is SGHRS and CDR2 is YFSETQ.

J is TRBJ1-6 and V is TRBV7-9, with TRBD1 matching 8 bases. This CDR3 has 16 amino acids. Germline V CDR1 and CDR2: SEHNR, FQNEAQ (reference sequence). Trimming took 1 base from V and 7 from J; bases not matched to a gene: 6. This CDR3 reads CASSLDGGTGNSPLHF. The CDR3, as DNA: TGTGCCAGCAGCTTAGATGGCGGGACAGGAAATTCACCCCTCCACTTT.

This sequence joins TRBV4-2 and TRBJ2-3; maybe TRBD2 (5 bases). Trimming cost V 1 base and J 3 bases, with 8 bases left between them. Germline V gene lookup returns CDR1 LGHNA and CDR2 YNFKEQ. The CDR3 has 14 amino acids. CDR3 region: CASSQGRGTDTQYF. DNA of the CDR3: TGTGCCAGCAGCCAAGGGAGAGGGACAGATACGCAGTATTTT.

The sample holds a few counts of this clone. V usage is TRBV5-6 and J usage is TRBJ1-1; D gene ambiguous. The CDR3 contains 12 residues. V shed 2 bases and J shed 8 bases, with 10 bases lying between them. Germline-derived CDR1 and CDR2 are SGHDT and YYEEEE. The CDR3 region is CASSFLRREAFF. In nucleotides, the CDR3 is TGTGCCAGCAGCTTTCTCCGGAGGGAAGCTTTCTTT. Looking up the rest from reference TRBV5-6 and TRBJ1-1 gives the full variable domain: DAGVTQSPTHLIKTRGQQVTLRCSPKSGHDTVSWYQQALGQGPQFIFQYYEEEERQRGNFPDRFSGHQFPNYSSELNVNALLLGDSALYLCASSFLRREAFFGQGTRLTVV.

This chain links TRBV7-3 with TRBJ1-2; TRBD1 might be the D (6 bases). This CDR3 contains 17 residues. V lost 5 bases and J lost 0, with 19 bases in between. Looked up from germline, CDR1 is SGHTA and CDR2 is FQGTGA. DNA of the CDR3: TGTGCCAGCAGCCCAAGGAGTGGACAGCCAGCTAACTATGGCTACACCTTC. Protein product: CASSPRSGQPANYGYTF.

With regard to this clone: One end of the junction varies from germline; a read error may be responsible. The V and J genes are TRBV12-3 or TRBV12-4 and TRBJ1-1; TRBD1 is a possible D gene (6 bases). CDR3 length: 13 residues. CDR3 loop: CASTTRGNAEAFF. Here the CDR3 DNA reads TGTGCCAGCACCACGAGGGGGAACGCTGAAGCTTTCTTT.

This clone showed up just a few times. This rearrangement joins TRBV6-5 to TRBJ1-5, with 8 bases matching TRBD1. Germline loops: CDR1 MNHEY, CDR2 SVGAGI. This CDR3 has 15 amino acids. J was trimmed by 6 bases and V by 7 bases; bases with no gene match: 11. CDR3 nucleotide sequence: TGTGCCAGCACCCAGGGGACAGGTTGGGGTCAGCCCCAGCATTTT. Protein sequence: CASTQGTGWGQPQHF.

This chain joins TRBV30 and TRBJ2-1; 9 bases agree with TRBD2. There are 16 residues in the CDR3. Trimming took 3 bases from V and 7 from J; bases not matched to a gene: 13. Per germline, CDR1 GTSNPN and CDR2 SVGIG (reference sequence). The CDR3: CAWRDGGSGGRNEQFF. The DNA of the CDR3 is TGTGCCTGGAGGGACGGCGGTAGCGGGGGACGAAATGAGCAGTTCTTC.

V and J are TRBV7-2 and TRBJ1-1, with 11 bases aligning to TRBD1. With 4 bases clipped from V and 7 bases from J, the junction kept 5 bases outside the gene matches. Germline V gives CDR1 SGHTA, CDR2 FQGNSA. The CDR3 contains 14 residues. The CDR3 bases are TGTGCCAGCAGCTGGACAGGGGGCAATGGTGAAGCTTTCTTT. Its protein product is CASSWTGGNGEAFF.

The chain has TRBV19 and TRBJ2-7, with 11 bases identical to TRBD1. CDR1 and CDR2 from the germline V gene are LNHDA and SQIVND (reference sequence). V lost 5 bases to trimming and J lost 3 bases; unmatched junction nucleotides: 6. CDR3 size: 15 residues. CDR3 nucleotide sequence: TGTGCCAGTAGTCTCTCGGGACAGGGGGTCTACGAGCAGTACTTC. It yields the protein CASSLSGQGVYEQYF. Full variable domain (remainder filled in from reference TRBV19 and TRBJ2-7): DGGITQSPKYLFRKEGQNVTLSCEQNLNHDAMYWYRQDPGQGLRLIYYSQIVNDFQKGDIAEGYSVSREKKESFPLTVTSAQKNPTAFYLCASSLSGQGVYEQYFGPGTRLTVT.